This T cell receptor (beta chain) derives from a study of shared clonotypes between healthy human individuals. For the study at large: The donor pool was made up of a couple of women and three men aged 18 to 49.

The ends lost 3 bases at V and 4 bases at J; junction bases unmatched: 3. The CDR3 loop spans 14 amino acids. CDR1 and CDR2 (germline): KGHSH, LQKENI. Produced via immunoSEQ multiplex PCR; TCRdb's table is partial and in-frame only. The sample has just over 2,000,000 clones; 95% are singletons. The rearrangement links TRBV18 to TRBJ2-3; 8 bases map to TRBD2. The source is a man aged 18-30 years in good health. The sample was naive CD4+ T cells sorted from blood. The sample's subset: CD45RA+ positively selected. The CDR3 loop is CASSPREGPDTQYF. The CDR3 nucleotides are TGTGCCAGCTCACCCCGGGAGGGACCAGATACGCAGTATTTT.